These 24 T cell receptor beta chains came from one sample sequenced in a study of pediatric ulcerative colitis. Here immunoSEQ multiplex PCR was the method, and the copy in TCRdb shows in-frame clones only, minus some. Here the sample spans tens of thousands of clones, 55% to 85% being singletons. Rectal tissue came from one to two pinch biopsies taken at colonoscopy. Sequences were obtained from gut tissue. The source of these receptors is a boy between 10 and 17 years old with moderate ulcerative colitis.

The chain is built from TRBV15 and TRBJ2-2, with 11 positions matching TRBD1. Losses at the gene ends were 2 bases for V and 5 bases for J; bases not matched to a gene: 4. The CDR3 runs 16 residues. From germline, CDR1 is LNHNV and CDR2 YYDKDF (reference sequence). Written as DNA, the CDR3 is TGTGCCACCAGCAGACCCGGACAGGGGGCGACCGGGGAGCTGTTTTTT. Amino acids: CATSRPGQGATGELFF. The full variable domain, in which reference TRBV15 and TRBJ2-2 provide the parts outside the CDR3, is DAMVIQNPRYQVTQFGKPVTLSCSQTLNHNVMYWYQQKSSQAPKLLFHYYDKDFNNEADTPDNFQSRRPNTSFCFLDIRSPGLGDTAMYLCATSRPGQGATGELFFGEGSRLTVL.

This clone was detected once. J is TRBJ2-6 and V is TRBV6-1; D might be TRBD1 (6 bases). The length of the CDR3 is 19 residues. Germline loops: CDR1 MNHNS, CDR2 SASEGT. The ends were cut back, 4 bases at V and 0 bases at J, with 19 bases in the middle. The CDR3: CASSGYRAGVLSGANVLTF. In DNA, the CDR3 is TGTGCCAGCAGTGGATACAGGGCAGGGGTACTCTCTGGGGCCAACGTCCTGACTTTC.

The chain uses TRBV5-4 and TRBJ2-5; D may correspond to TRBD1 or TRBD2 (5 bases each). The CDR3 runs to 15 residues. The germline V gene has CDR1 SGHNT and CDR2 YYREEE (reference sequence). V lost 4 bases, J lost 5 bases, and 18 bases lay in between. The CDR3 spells CASSPRSGKGETQYF. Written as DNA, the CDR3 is TGTGCCAGCAGCCCTCGAAGCGGAAAGGGGGAGACCCAGTACTTC. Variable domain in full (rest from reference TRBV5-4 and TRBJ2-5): ETGVTQSPTHLIKTRGQQVTLRCSSQSGHNTVSWYQQALGQGPQFIFQYYREEENGRGNFPPRFSGLQFPNYSSELNVNALELDDSALYLCASSPRSGKGETQYFGPGTRLLVL.

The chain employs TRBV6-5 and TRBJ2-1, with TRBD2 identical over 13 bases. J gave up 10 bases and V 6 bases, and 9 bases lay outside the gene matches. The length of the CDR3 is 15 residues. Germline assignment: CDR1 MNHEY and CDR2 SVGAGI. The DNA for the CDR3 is TGTGCCAGCAGGCCACTAGCGGGAGGGCCTCGGGAGCAGTTCTTC. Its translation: CASRPLAGGPREQFF.

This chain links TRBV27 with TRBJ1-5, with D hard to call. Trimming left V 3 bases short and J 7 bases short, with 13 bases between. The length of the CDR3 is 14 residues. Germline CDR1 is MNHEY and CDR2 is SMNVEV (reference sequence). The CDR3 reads CASSFEGGRQPQHF. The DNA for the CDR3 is TGTGCCAGCAGTTTTGAGGGCGGGAGACAGCCCCAGCATTTT.

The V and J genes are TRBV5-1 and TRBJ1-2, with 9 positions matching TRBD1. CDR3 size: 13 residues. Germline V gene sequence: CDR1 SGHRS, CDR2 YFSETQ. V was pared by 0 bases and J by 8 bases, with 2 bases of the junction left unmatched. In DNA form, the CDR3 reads TGCGCCAGCAGCTTGGGACAGGGGGTAGGCTACACCTTC. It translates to CASSLGQGVGYTF.

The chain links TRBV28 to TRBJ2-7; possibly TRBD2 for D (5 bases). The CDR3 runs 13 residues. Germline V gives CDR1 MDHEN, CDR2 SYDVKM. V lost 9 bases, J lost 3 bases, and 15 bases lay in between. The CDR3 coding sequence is TGTGCCAGTAGGACTCCTCTCAACTACGAGCAGTACTTC. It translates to CASRTPLNYEQYF.

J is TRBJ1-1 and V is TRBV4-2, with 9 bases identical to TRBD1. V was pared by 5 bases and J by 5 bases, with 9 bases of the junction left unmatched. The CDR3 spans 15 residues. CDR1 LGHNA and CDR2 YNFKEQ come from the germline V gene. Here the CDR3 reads CASSDATGGRTEAFF. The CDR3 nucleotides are TGTGCCAGCAGCGACGCGACAGGGGGTAGGACTGAAGCTTTCTTT.

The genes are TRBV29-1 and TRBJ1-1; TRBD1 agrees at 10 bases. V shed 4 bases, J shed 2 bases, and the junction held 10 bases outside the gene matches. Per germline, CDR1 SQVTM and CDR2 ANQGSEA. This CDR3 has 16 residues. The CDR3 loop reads CSVVTSGTGVNTEAFF. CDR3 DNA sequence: TGCAGCGTTGTGACGAGCGGGACAGGGGTAAACACTGAAGCTTTCTTT. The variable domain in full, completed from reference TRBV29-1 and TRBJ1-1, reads SAVISQKPSRDICQRGTSLTIQCQVDSQVTMMFWYRQQPGQSLTLIATANQGSEATYESGFVIDKFPISRPNLTFSTLTVSNMSPEDSSIYLCSVVTSGTGVNTEAFFGQGTRLTVV.

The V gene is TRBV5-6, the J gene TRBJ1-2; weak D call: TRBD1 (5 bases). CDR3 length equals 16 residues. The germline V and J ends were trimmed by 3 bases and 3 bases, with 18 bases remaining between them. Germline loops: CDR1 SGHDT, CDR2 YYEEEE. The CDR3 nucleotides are TGTGCCAGCAGCTCCCTCGGGAGGGGCGGATACTATGGCTACACCTTC. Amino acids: CASSSLGRGGYYGYTF.

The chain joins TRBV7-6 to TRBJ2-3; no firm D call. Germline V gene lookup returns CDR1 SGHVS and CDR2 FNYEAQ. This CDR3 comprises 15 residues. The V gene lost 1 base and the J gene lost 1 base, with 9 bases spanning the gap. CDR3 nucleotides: TGTGCCAGCAGCTTAGGTGGGCAGGGCACAGATACGCAGTATTTT. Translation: CASSLGGQGTDTQYF. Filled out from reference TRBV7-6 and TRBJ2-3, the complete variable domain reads GAGVSQSPRYKVTKRGQDVALRCDPISGHVSLYWYRQALGQGPEFLTYFNYEAQQDKSGLPNDRFSAERPEGSISTLTIQRTEQRDSAMYRCASSLGGQGTDTQYFGPGTRLTVL.

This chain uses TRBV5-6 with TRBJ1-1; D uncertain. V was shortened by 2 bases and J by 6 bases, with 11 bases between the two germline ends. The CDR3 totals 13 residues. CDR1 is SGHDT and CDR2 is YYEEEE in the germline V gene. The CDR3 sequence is CASSLNRAAEAFF. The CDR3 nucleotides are TGTGCCAGCAGCTTAAATCGAGCGGCTGAAGCTTTCTTT.

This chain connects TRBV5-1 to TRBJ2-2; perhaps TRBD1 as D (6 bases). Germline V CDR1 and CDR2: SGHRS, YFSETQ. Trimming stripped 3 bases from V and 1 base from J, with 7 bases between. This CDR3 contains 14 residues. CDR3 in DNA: TGCGCCAGCAGCTGGGGACAGAACACCGGGGAGCTGTTTTTT. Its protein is CASSWGQNTGELFF.

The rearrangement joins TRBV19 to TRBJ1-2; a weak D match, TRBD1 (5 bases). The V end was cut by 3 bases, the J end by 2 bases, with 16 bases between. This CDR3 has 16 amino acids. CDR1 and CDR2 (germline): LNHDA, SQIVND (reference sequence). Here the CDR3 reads CASSMGRRTGNYGYTF. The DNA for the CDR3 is TGTGCCAGTAGTATGGGACGGCGGACTGGAAACTATGGCTACACCTTC.

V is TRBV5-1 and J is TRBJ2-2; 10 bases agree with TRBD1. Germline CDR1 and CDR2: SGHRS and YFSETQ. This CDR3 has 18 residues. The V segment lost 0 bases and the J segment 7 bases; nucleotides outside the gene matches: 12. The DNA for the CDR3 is TGCGCCAGCAGCTTGGCCGGACAGGGGGACCCTTTTATCGGGGAGCTGTTTTTT. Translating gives CASSLAGQGDPFIGELFF.

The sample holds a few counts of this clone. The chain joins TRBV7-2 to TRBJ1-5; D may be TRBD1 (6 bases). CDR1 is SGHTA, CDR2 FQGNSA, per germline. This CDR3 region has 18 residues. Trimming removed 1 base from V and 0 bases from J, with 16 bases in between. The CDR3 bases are TGTGCCAGCAGCTTAGACAGGGTGGAGAGGTATAGCAATCAGCCCCAGCATTTT. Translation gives CASSLDRVERYSNQPQHF.

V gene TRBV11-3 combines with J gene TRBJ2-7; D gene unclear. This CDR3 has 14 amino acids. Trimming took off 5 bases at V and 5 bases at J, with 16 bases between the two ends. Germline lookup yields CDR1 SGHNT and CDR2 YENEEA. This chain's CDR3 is CASSPRTVEDEQYF. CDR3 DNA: TGTGCCAGCAGCCCACGGACGGTCGAGGACGAGCAGTACTTC.

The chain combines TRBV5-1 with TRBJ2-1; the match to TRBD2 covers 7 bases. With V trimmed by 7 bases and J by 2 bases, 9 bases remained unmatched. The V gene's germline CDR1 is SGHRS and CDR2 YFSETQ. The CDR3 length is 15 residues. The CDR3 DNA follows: TGCGCCAGCGACCAGGGCGGGGGACCCTACAATGAGCAGTTCTTC. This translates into CASDQGGGPYNEQFF.

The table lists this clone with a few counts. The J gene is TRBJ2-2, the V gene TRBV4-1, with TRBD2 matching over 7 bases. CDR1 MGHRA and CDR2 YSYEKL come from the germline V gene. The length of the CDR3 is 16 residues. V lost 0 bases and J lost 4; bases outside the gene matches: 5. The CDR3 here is CASSQDGSGITGELFF. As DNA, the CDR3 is TGCGCCAGCAGCCAAGATGGCAGCGGGATCACCGGGGAGCTGTTTTTT.

The CDR3 bases are TGTGCCAGCAGTATAATTCAGGGGGGGGCCTACGAGCAGTACTTC. Translated: CASSIIQGGAYEQYF. The gene calls are TRBV28 and TRBJ2-7; either TRBD1 or TRBD2 may fit D (7 bases each). This CDR3 has 15 residues. CDR1 is MDHEN, CDR2 SYDVKM, per germline. V was trimmed by 5 bases and J by 2 bases, leaving 16 bases between them.

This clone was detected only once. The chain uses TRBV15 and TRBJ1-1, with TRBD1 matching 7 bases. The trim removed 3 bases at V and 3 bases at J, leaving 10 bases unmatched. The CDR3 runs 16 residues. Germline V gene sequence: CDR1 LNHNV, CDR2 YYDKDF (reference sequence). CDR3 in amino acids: CATSRGAGGRDTEAFF. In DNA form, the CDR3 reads TGTGCCACCAGCAGGGGCGCAGGGGGTAGGGACACTGAAGCTTTCTTT. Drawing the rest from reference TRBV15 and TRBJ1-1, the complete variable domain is DAMVIQNPRYQVTQFGKPVTLSCSQTLNHNVMYWYQQKSSQAPKLLFHYYDKDFNNEADTPDNFQSRRPNTSFCFLDIRSPGLGDTAMYLCATSRGAGGRDTEAFFGQGTRLTVV.

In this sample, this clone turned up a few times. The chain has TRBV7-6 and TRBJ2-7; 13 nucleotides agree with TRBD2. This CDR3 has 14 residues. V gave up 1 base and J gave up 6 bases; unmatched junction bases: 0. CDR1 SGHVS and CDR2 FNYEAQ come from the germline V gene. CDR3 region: CASSLGTSGSEQYF. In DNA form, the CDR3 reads TGTGCCAGCAGCTTAGGGACTAGCGGGAGCGAGCAGTACTTC.

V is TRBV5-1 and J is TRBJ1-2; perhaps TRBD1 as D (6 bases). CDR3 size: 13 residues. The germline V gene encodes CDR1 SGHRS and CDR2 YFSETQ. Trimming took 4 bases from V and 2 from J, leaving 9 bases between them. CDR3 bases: TGCGCCAGCAGCGAGGGGGGCAACTATGGCTACACCTTC. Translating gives CASSEGGNYGYTF. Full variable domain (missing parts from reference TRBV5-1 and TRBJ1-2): KAGVTQTPRYLIKTRGQQVTLSCSPISGHRSVSWYQQTPGQGLQFLFEYFSETQRNKGNFPGRFSGRQFSNSRSEMNVSTLELGDSALYLCASSEGGNYGYTFGSGTRLTVV.

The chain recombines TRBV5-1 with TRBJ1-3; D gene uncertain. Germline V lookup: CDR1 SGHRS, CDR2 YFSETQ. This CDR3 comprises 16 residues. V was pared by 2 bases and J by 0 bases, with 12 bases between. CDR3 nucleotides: TGCGCCAGCAGCTTAGGAGGAAGACTCTCTGGAAACACCATATATTTT. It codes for CASSLGGRLSGNTIYF.